This T cell receptor (beta chain) was sequenced for a study of T cell changes during pregnancy in multiple sclerosis (dated by TCRdb to the late 2010s). Some background on the complete study: Changes in the T cell repertoire over the course of pregnancy were examined in this study in women with multiple sclerosis.

The trim is 2 bases for V and 4 bases for J, with a gap of 11 bases between the germline ends. CDR1 and CDR2, looked up from the germline V gene (reference sequence), are MNHNY and SVGAGI. Including the terminal cysteine and phenylalanine, the CDR3 comprises 14 residues. Only the CDR3 part of the read is kept: 42 bases, read in frame from the first base. To prepare the library, the immunoSEQ multiplex PCR assay was applied. Here the immuneACCESS table is served through TCRdb, limited to in-frame sequences with V and J called. Missing clones are a known gap in these copies; in checked studies unresolved V genes cover under half, and the rest lacks a known reason. The sample profile shows about 80,000 clones; under 95% of them were found once. Around 2.6% of the sample lies in the top ten. A word on this clone: Its cognate antigen has yet to be identified. No much larger clone is present one base from it, and per-base qualities are unavailable.

This sequence was found in a female donor with multiple sclerosis, enrolled in a pregnancy study. The sequencing used peripheral blood, collected before pregnancy. Recombination joined TRBV6-6 with TRBJ2-5; the best D guess is TRBD2, with 5 bases matching. The nucleotides read TGTGCCAGCAGTTACGACTACAATGGAGAGACCCAGTACTTC. Translated, it reads CASSYDYNGETQYF.